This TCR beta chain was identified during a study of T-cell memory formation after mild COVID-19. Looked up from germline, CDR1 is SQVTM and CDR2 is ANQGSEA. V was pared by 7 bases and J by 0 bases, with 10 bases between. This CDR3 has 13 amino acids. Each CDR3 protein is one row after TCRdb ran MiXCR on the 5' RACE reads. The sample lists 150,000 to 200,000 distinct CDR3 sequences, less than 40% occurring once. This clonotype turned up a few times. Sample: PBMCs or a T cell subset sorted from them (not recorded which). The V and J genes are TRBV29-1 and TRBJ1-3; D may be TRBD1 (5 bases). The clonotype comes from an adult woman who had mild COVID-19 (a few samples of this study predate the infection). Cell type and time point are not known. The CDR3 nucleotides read TGCAGCGCTCTAGGGGTCTCTGGAAACACCATATATTTT. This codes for CSALGVSGNTIYF.